The subject of this entry is one TCR beta chain. Its antigen is not known. The sample belongs to a study of cytomegalovirus exposure and HLA in healthy donors. Looking at the study overall: Findings of an earlier analysis included about 120 million unique TCR beta sequences from roughly 200 million T cells.

Study-wide results and limits: Segments of the TCR beta V type were, in most cases, productive about 90% or about 30% of the time in an earlier analysis.

This CDR3 has 13 amino acids. The germline V gene encodes CDR1 SGHDT and CDR2 YYEEEE. The V and J ends lost 2 bases and 5 bases respectively, with 10 bases between them. In the PCR, 60 Vbeta and 13 Jbeta primers were used. Assay used: immunoSEQ multiplex PCR; TCRdb lists only in-frame clones, some missing. This sample has some 170,000 clones, with approximately 79% found just once. The genes are TRBV5-6 and TRBJ2-5; tentatively, D is TRBD2 (5 bases). The clonotype originates from a middle-aged man in good health and CMV-seronegative. Sequenced material: PBMCs. The chain's CDR3 is CASSFRDLETQYF. The CDR3 DNA follows: TGTGCCAGCAGCTTCCGGGATTTGGAGACCCAGTACTTC.